This T cell receptor (beta chain) was retrieved from a study of liver allograft versus peripheral blood T cells. Study at large: Recipients' peripheral blood T cell receptor repertoires were compared with those in transplanted livers.

This clonotype has just a few counts. The target antigen is unknown. MiXCR, applied by TCRdb to the reads, yields one record per CDR3 protein. This table has 5,600 or so distinct CDR3 sequences, 15% to 20% appearing once. The J segment lost 2 bases and the V segment lost 1 base, leaving 7 bases of the junction unmatched. The CDR3 loop spans 16 amino acids. Germline CDR1 is GTSNPN and CDR2 is SVGIG (reference sequence). Study-level results: Liver allograft repertoires of T cell receptors reportedly diverged from peripheral blood repertoires.

The chain carries TRBV30 and TRBJ2-7; 11 nucleotides align to TRBD1. The clonotype originates from a human patient who had a liver transplant. Some T cells may have come from the graft donor. The CDR3: CAWSARDRGNPYEQYF. DNA for the CDR3: TGTGCCTGGAGTGCTCGGGACAGGGGGAATCCCTACGAGCAGTACTTC. Drawing the rest from reference TRBV30 and TRBJ2-7, the complete variable domain is SQTIHQWPATLVQPVGSPLSLECTVEGTSNPNLYWYRQAAGRGLQLLFYSVGIGQISSEVPQNLSASRPQDRQFILSSKKLLLSDSGFYLCAWSARDRGNPYEQYFGPGTRLTVT.